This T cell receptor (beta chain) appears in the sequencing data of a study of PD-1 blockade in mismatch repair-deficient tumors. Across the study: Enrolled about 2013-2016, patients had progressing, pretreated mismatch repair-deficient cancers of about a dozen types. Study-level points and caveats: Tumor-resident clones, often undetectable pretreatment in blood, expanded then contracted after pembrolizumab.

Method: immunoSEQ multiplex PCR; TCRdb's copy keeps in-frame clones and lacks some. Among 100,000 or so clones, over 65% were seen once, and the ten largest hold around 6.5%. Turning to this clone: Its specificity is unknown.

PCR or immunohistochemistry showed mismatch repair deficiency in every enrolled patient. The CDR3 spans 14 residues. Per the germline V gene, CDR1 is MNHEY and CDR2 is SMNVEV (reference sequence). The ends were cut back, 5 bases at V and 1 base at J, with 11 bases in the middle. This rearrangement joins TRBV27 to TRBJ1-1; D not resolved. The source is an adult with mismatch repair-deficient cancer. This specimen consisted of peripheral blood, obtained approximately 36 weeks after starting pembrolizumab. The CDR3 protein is CASSGVSRNTEAFF. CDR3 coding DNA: TGTGCCAGCAGTGGCGTCAGCCGGAACACTGAAGCTTTCTTT.